This entry features one T cell receptor beta chain sequence. The antigen is not known. Trimming took 9 bases from V and 4 from J, leaving 13 bases between them. CDR1 and CDR2 from the germline V gene are SNHLY and FYNNEI. This CDR3 region has 12 residues. PCR involved 60 Vbeta and 13 Jbeta primers. Authors' analysis steps: The authors later counted about 80 million unique TCR beta chains, roughly 10 million of them shared. Sequenced by immunoSEQ multiplex PCR; TCRdb stores in-frame clones only, minus some. V, J and clone size are taken as reported in that table, and D and trimming were inferred from the DNA itself. In the table there are approximately 160,000 clones, roughly 82% of which are singletons. This sample stems from a study of cytomegalovirus exposure and HLA in healthy donors. Study-wide findings and caveats: The study designated 150 to 200 TCR beta chains cytomegalovirus-associated. Later analysis demonstrated an association between a missense DCLRE1C variant and TCR beta V- and J-gene trimming. Most CMV-associated TCR beta chains appeared HLA-restricted in a later analysis.

The genes are TRBV2 and TRBJ2-7, with a possible D match to TRBD2 (6 bases). The sample comprised PBMCs. The sequence was obtained from a girl aged 5-17 years in good health and CMV-seropositive. DNA of the CDR3: TGTGCCAGTGACACTAGCACTTACGAGCAGTACTTC. Protein: CASDTSTYEQYF.